Sequencing of this T cell receptor (beta chain) was carried out in a study of regulatory T cells in long-lasting Graves disease. The TCR beta library used iRepertoire HTBI primers with Arm-PCR amplification of CDR3. TCRdb ran MiXCR on the multiplex PCR reads and lists one entry per CDR3 protein. The table includes roughly 360,000 distinct CDR3 sequences, approximately 23% detected once. Regarding time point: persistent/refractory GD, antithyroid drugs over 5 years with positive TRAb. The TCR library used RNA extracted from PBMCs. Staff drew about 10 milliliters of peripheral blood into EDTA tubes. This clonotype has a count of ten or more. Its antigen is unidentified. Whole-study results and caveats: Newly diagnosed Graves' patients had higher TCR diversity than persistent ones.

This TCR derives from a woman aged 40 to 50 with Graves disease. The sample in question was peripheral blood mononuclear cells (PBMCs), obtained when the disease was refractory, from a patient treated with antithyroid drugs.

CDR3 DNA sequence: TGTGCCAGCAGTTTAAGAGGGACACGATTATACTCACCCCTCCACTTT. It codes for CASSLRGTRLYSPLHF. The chain uses TRBV27 and TRBJ1-6; perhaps TRBD1 as D (6 bases). V shed 2 bases and J shed 10 bases, with 18 bases lying between them. Germline CDR1 MNHEY, CDR2 SMNVEV (reference sequence). The CDR3 totals 16 residues.